The 26 T cell receptor beta chains below come from one sample, sequenced in a study of T cells in localized non-small cell lung cancer (dated by TCRdb to 2018 to 2020). The method was the immunoSEQ multiplex PCR assay. TCRdb took this table from immuneACCESS and kept in-frame rearrangements with V and J called. Such tables lack part of the clones; where checked against another copy, unresolved V genes explain under half of the gap, and the rest is unexplained. Across this sample there are about 40,000 clones, with 70% to 90% seen only once. The top ten constitute 5.5% to 6.5% of the sample. The source material was peripheral blood, sampled before any cancer treatment. The origin of the receptors is a man aged 40 to 69 with stage I lung adenocarcinoma.

This clone was seen only once. The chain is built from TRBV6-5 and TRBJ1-3, with D unclear. CDR3 length equals 13 residues. V lost 7 bases and J 3 bases, leaving 10 bases between the germline ends. The germline V gene has CDR1 MNHEY and CDR2 SVGAGI. Here the CDR3 DNA reads TGTGCCAGCACCCGAAGTAATGGAAACACCATATATTTT. This gives the protein CASTRSNGNTIYF.

The chain employs TRBV5-1 and TRBJ2-6; D remains ambiguous. Trimming took off 8 bases at V and 4 bases at J, with 13 bases between the two ends. CDR1 is SGHRS and CDR2 is YFSETQ in the germline V gene. The CDR3 is 14 amino acids. CDR3 coding DNA: TGCGCCAGTTTCAATCTATCCGGGGCCAACGTCCTGACTTTC. Protein product: CASFNLSGANVLTF.

This rearrangement joins TRBV29-1 to TRBJ1-1, with D unclear. There are 10 residues in the CDR3. The V end lost 4 bases, the J end lost 11 bases, and 11 bases lay between the germline ends. The germline gives CDR1 SQVTM, CDR2 ANQGSEA. The CDR3 loop is CSVVGLSAFF. CDR3 bases: TGCAGCGTTGTTGGTTTATCGGCTTTCTTT. Drawing the rest from reference TRBV29-1 and TRBJ1-1, the complete variable domain is SAVISQKPSRDICQRGTSLTIQCQVDSQVTMMFWYRQQPGQSLTLIATANQGSEATYESGFVIDKFPISRPNLTFSTLTVSNMSPEDSSIYLCSVVGLSAFFGQGTRLTVV.

This clone occurred once. The chain couples TRBV4-1 to TRBJ2-3, with D maybe TRBD1 (6 bases). The germline V gene has CDR1 MGHRA and CDR2 YSYEKL. With 1 base removed from V and 6 bases from J, the gap between germline ends came to 17 bases. This CDR3 is built from 16 residues. CDR3 sequence (DNA): TGCGCCAGCAGCCAAGCCCCAGGGGCAGGGGTGGATACGCAGTATTTT. As protein: CASSQAPGAGVDTQYF.

The chain uses TRBV12-5 and TRBJ1-5, with D perhaps TRBD1 (5 bases). The germline CDR1 and CDR2 sequences are LGHNT and FRNRAP. V was clipped by 7 bases and J by 2 bases, with 9 bases between them. The length of the CDR3 is 13 residues. CDR3 region: CASAGAGNQPQHF. The CDR3 DNA sequence: TGTGCTAGTGCTGGGGCAGGCAATCAGCCCCAGCATTTT.

V gene TRBV18 combines with J gene TRBJ2-1; 11 nucleotides match TRBD1. Germline V gives CDR1 KGHSH, CDR2 LQKENI. The CDR3 spans 18 residues. V shed 2 bases, J shed 3 bases, and the junction held 9 bases outside the gene matches. The CDR3 DNA follows: TGTGCCAGCTCACCAGGGACAGGGGGTGGGTATGGCTACAATGAGCAGTTCTTC. As protein: CASSPGTGGGYGYNEQFF.

The chain couples TRBV7-9 to TRBJ2-1; tentative D call: TRBD1 (5 bases). Germline loops: CDR1 SEHNR, CDR2 FQNEAQ (reference sequence). Deletions cut 1 base from V and 2 bases from J, with 9 bases between. The CDR3 length is 15 residues. The CDR3 DNA follows: TGTGCCAGCAGCTTAGTTCAGGGCGCCTACAATGAGCAGTTCTTC. This encodes CASSLVQGAYNEQFF. The full variable domain, in which reference TRBV7-9 and TRBJ2-1 provide the parts outside the CDR3, is DTGVSQNPRHKITKRGQNVTFRCDPISEHNRLYWYRQTLGQGPEFLTYFQNEAQLEKSRLLSDRFSAERPKGSFSTLEIQRTEQGDSAMYLCASSLVQGAYNEQFFGPGTRLTVL.

The table lists this clone with a few counts. The V and J genes are TRBV6-4 and TRBJ2-5, with 11 bases that match TRBD2. CDR3 size: 15 residues. CDR1 is MRHNA and CDR2 is SNTAGT in the germline V gene. V trimming: 3 bases; J trimming: 4 bases; junction bases outside the gene matches: 4. CDR3 region: CASSELAGEGETQYF. The CDR3 nucleotides read TGTGCCAGCAGTGAACTAGCGGGAGAGGGAGAGACCCAGTACTTC.

The J gene is TRBJ2-5, the V gene TRBV5-4; 14 bases align to TRBD2. Germline CDR1 SGHNT, CDR2 YYREEE (reference sequence). The ends lost 4 bases at V and 6 bases at J; junction bases unmatched: 5. The CDR3 has 15 amino acids. CDR3 sequence: CASSPGTSGRQTQYF. For the CDR3, the DNA is TGTGCCAGCAGCCCAGGGACTAGCGGGAGACAGACCCAGTACTTC.

The chain uses TRBV6-6 and TRBJ1-1, with a weak D call TRBD1 (6 bases). CDR3 length: 16 residues. The germline V and J ends were trimmed by 2 bases and 1 base, with 14 bases remaining between them. CDR1 MNHNY and CDR2 SVGAGI come from the germline V gene (reference sequence). This CDR3 reads CASSYLGRGQNTEAFF. For the CDR3, the DNA is TGTGCCAGCAGTTACCTCGGCAGGGGTCAGAACACTGAAGCTTTCTTT.

The chain links TRBV10-3 to TRBJ2-1; 13 positions match TRBD2. Germline V gene sequence: CDR1 ENHRY, CDR2 SYGVKD. V trimming: 6 bases; J trimming: 6 bases; junction bases outside the gene matches: 8. This CDR3 contains 16 residues. The CDR3, as DNA: TGTGCCATCAGCATACTGGGACTAGCGGGGTTCAATGAGCAGTTCTTC. It specifies CAISILGLAGFNEQFF.

The chain uses TRBV29-1 and TRBJ2-1; 7 nucleotides match TRBD2. Germline V gene lookup returns CDR1 SQVTM and CDR2 ANQGSEA. Trimming cost V 1 base and J 6 bases; bases outside gene matches: 9. The CDR3 contains 15 residues. DNA for the CDR3: TGCAGCGTTGAAGGTTCCCGGACTAGTCTCAATGAGCAGTTCTTC. It encodes CSVEGSRTSLNEQFF.

The chain links TRBV7-3 to TRBJ2-1; 10 nucleotides line up with TRBD2. The trim removed 4 bases at V and 7 bases at J, leaving 7 bases unmatched. There are 15 residues in the CDR3. The germline CDR1 and CDR2 sequences are SGHTA and FQGTGA. DNA for the CDR3: TGTGCCAGCAGCTATCTAGCGGGAGCGGTGAATGAGCAGTTCTTC. It specifies CASSYLAGAVNEQFF.

The chain employs TRBV7-9 and TRBJ1-6; 7 bases fit TRBD1. The V and J ends lost 5 bases and 7 bases, in that order; junction bases with no gene match: 8. In germline, CDR1 is SEHNR, CDR2 FQNEAQ (reference sequence). The CDR3 covers 15 residues. In nucleotides, the CDR3 is TGTGCCAGCAGCCTCAGGACAGGCGCCAATTCACCCCTCCACTTT. This translates into CASSLRTGANSPLHF.

The chain employs TRBV2 and TRBJ2-2; D remains ambiguous. The CDR3 contains 13 residues. CDR1 is SNHLY, CDR2 FYNNEI, per germline. The germline V and J ends were trimmed by 5 bases and 3 bases, with 7 bases remaining between them. The CDR3 DNA is TGTGCCAGCAGTCCGAGAGACACCGGGGAGCTGTTTTTT. Amino acid sequence: CASSPRDTGELFF.

This clone was detected a few times. The CDR3 DNA reads as TGTGCCAGCACCCCAAGTGAGACCCAGTACTTC. Its protein is CASTPSETQYF. This rearrangement joins TRBV2 to TRBJ2-5; D is unclear. V was trimmed by 7 bases and J by 5 bases, leaving 8 bases between them. This CDR3 spans 11 amino acids. Germline-derived CDR1 and CDR2 are SNHLY and FYNNEI.

This chain joins TRBV11-2 and TRBJ2-5; TRBD2 aligns across 8 bases. Looked up from germline, CDR1 is SGHAT and CDR2 is FQNNGV. The CDR3 sequence is 15 residues long. V was pared by 5 bases and J by 2 bases, with 7 bases of the junction left unmatched. The CDR3 DNA reads as TGTGCCAGCAGCCCTCTACTAGCGGAACAAGAGACCCAGTACTTC. Translated, it gives CASSPLLAEQETQYF.

The gene calls are TRBV5-5 and TRBJ2-3; 8 bases match TRBD2. Germline loops: CDR1 SGHKS, CDR2 YYEKEE (reference sequence). CDR3 length: 15 residues. V dropped 4 bases and J dropped 5; count of bases not matched to a gene: 9. The CDR3 protein is CASSNSGGFGDTQYF. For the CDR3, the DNA is TGTGCCAGCAGCAACTCGGGAGGGTTTGGAGATACGCAGTATTTT. Filled out from reference TRBV5-5 and TRBJ2-3, the complete variable domain reads DAGVTQSPTHLIKTRGQQVTLRCSPISGHKSVSWYQQVLGQGPQFIFQYYEKEERGRGNFPDRFSARQFPNYSSELNVNALLLGDSALYLCASSNSGGFGDTQYFGPGTRLTVL.

This chain joins TRBV30 and TRBJ2-1; D uncertain. The ends were cut back, 2 bases at V and 6 bases at J, with 8 bases in the middle. CDR3 length: 12 residues. Germline values: CDR1 GTSNPN, CDR2 SVGIG (reference sequence). CDR3 loop: CAWSSWGNEQFF. The CDR3 DNA reads TGTGCCTGGAGTTCGTGGGGCAATGAGCAGTTCTTC.

The gene calls are TRBV7-2 and TRBJ2-1; no reliable D call. Germline-derived CDR1 and CDR2 are SGHTA and FQGNSA. Trimming took 5 bases from V and 0 from J, leaving 11 bases between them. CDR3 size: 15 residues. CDR3 sequence: CASSRQASSYNEQFF. CDR3 sequence (DNA): TGTGCCAGCAGCAGGCAAGCCAGCTCCTACAATGAGCAGTTCTTC.

This chain connects TRBV6-4 to TRBJ2-2; D unresolved. The germline V and J ends were trimmed by 3 bases and 6 bases, with 8 bases remaining between them. There are 13 residues in the CDR3. Looked up from germline, CDR1 is MRHNA and CDR2 is SNTAGT. The CDR3 DNA follows: TGTGCCAGCAGTGAGACCCGCCCCGGGGAGCTGTTTTTT. It is translated as CASSETRPGELFF.

The rearrangement uses TRBV28 and TRBJ1-2, with D hard to call. The germline V gene has CDR1 MDHEN and CDR2 SYDVKM. Trimming removed 3 bases from V and 5 bases from J, with 13 bases in between. CDR3 length equals 14 residues. CDR3: CASSFLAAAYGYTF. The DNA for the CDR3 is TGTGCCAGCAGTTTTTTAGCAGCCGCATATGGCTACACCTTC.

The chain combines TRBV29-1 with TRBJ2-1; 9 positions agree with TRBD1. The CDR3 has 13 residues. CDR1 is SQVTM and CDR2 is ANQGSEA in the germline V gene. V was pared by 7 bases and J by 6 bases, with 7 bases of the junction left unmatched. The chain's CDR3 is CSARTGEFNEQFF. CDR3 nucleotides: TGCAGCGCGCGGACAGGGGAGTTCAATGAGCAGTTCTTC.

V usage is TRBV19 and J usage is TRBJ1-1; D possibly corresponds to TRBD1 (5 bases). CDR3 length: 16 amino acids. V lost 3 bases and J 1 base, leaving 15 bases between the germline ends. CDR1 and CDR2 (germline): LNHDA, SQIVND (reference sequence). The CDR3 DNA follows: TGTGCCAGTAGTATCTTTCTCGGGGGAGGGAACACTGAAGCTTTCTTT. Translated, it gives CASSIFLGGGNTEAFF. The full variable domain, in which reference TRBV19 and TRBJ1-1 provide the parts outside the CDR3, is DGGITQSPKYLFRKEGQNVTLSCEQNLNHDAMYWYRQDPGQGLRLIYYSQIVNDFQKGDIAEGYSVSREKKESFPLTVTSAQKNPTAFYLCASSIFLGGGNTEAFFGQGTRLTVV.

The chain is built from TRBV7-2 and TRBJ2-7; D may be TRBD1 (5 bases). The V gene's germline CDR1 is SGHTA and CDR2 FQGNSA. This CDR3 contains 14 residues. Trimming shortened V by 3 bases and J by 4 bases, and 13 bases separated the two germline ends. The CDR3 here is CASSFRGPRYEQYF. CDR3 bases: TGTGCCAGCAGCTTTAGGGGTCCCAGGTACGAGCAGTACTTC.

This CDR3 reads CASRYIAEETQYF. CDR3 DNA: TGTGCCAGCAGATATATAGCAGAAGAGACCCAGTACTTC. The rearrangement joins TRBV5-4 to TRBJ2-5; D gene ambiguous. This CDR3 is built from 13 residues. With 5 bases removed from V and 3 bases from J, the gap between germline ends came to 11 bases. Per the germline V gene, CDR1 is SGHNT and CDR2 is YYREEE (reference sequence).